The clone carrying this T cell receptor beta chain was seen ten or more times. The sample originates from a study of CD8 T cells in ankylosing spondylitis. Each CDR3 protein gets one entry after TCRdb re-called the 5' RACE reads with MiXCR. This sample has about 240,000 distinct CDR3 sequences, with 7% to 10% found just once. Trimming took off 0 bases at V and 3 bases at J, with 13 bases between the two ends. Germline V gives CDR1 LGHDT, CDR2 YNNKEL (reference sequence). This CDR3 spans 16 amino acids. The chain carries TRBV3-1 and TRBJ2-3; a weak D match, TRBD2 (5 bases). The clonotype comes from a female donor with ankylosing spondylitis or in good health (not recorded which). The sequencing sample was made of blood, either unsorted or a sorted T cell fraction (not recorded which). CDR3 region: CASSQEASSRTDTQYF. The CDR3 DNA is TGTGCCAGCAGCCAAGAGGCTAGCAGTCGTACAGATACGCAGTATTTT.